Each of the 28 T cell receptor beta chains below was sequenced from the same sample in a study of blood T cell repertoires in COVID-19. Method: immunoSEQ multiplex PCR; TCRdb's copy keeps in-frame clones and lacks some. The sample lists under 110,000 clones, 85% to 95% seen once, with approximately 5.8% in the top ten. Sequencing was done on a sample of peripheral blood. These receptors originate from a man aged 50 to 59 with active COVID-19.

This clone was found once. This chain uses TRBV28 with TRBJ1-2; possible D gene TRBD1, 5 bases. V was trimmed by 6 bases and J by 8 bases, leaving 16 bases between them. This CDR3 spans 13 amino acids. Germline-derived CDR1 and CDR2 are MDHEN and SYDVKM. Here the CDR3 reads CASREGRPVGYTF. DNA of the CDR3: TGTGCCAGCAGGGAGGGACGTCCTGTAGGCTACACCTTC.

CDR3: CATSSSGGDSGTQYF. As DNA, the CDR3 is TGTGCCACCAGTTCTAGCGGGGGGGATTCGGGTACGCAGTATTTT. The J gene is TRBJ2-3, the V gene TRBV24-1; 12 bases are shared with TRBD2. Trimming at V came to 6 bases and at J to 8 bases, leaving 8 bases not matched to a gene. This CDR3 region has 15 residues. In germline, CDR1 is KGHDR, CDR2 SFDVKD.

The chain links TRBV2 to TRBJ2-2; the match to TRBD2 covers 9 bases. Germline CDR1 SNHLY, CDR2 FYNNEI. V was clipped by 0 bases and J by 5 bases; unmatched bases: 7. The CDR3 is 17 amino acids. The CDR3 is CASSEALRLAGTGELFF. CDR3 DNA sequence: TGTGCCAGCAGTGAAGCGCTTCGGCTAGCGGGGACCGGGGAGCTGTTTTTT.

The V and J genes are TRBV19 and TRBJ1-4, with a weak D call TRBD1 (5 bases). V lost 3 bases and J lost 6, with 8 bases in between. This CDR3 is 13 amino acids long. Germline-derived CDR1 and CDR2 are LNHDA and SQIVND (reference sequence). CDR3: CASSIQGYEKLFF. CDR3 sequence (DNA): TGTGCCAGTAGTATCCAGGGATATGAAAAACTGTTTTTT. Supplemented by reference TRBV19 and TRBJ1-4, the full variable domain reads DGGITQSPKYLFRKEGQNVTLSCEQNLNHDAMYWYRQDPGQGLRLIYYSQIVNDFQKGDIAEGYSVSREKKESFPLTVTSAQKNPTAFYLCASSIQGYEKLFFGSGTQLSVL.

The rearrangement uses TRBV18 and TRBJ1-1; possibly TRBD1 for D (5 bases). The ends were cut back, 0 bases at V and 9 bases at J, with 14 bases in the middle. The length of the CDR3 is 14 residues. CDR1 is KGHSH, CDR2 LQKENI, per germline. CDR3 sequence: CASSPPSSAGQAFF. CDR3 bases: TGTGCCAGCTCACCACCGAGTTCGGCAGGGCAAGCTTTCTTT.

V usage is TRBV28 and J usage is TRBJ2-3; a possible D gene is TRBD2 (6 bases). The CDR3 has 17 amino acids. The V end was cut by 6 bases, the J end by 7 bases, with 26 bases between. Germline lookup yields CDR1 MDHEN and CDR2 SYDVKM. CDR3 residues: CASSPLGRELRRHTQYF. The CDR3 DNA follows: TGTGCCAGCAGCCCACTGGGGCGGGAACTCAGACGACATACGCAGTATTTT.

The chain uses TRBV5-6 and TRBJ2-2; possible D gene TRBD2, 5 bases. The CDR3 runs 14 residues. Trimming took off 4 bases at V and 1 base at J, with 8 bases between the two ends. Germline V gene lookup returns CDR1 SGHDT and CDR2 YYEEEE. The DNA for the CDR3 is TGTGCCAGCAGCAAGCGGAAGAACACCGGGGAGCTGTTTTTT. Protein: CASSKRKNTGELFF.

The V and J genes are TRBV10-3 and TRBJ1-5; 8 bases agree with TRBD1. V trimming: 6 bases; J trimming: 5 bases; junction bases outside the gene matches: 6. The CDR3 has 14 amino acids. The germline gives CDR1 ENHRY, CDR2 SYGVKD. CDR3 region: CAISPGQVDQPQHF. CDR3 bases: TGTGCCATCAGCCCGGGACAGGTCGATCAGCCCCAGCATTTT.

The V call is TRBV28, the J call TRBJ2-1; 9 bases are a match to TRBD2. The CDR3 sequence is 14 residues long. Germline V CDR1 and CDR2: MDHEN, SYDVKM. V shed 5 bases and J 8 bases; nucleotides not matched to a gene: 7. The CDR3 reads CASSESSGTYEQFF. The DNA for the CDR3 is TGTGCCAGCAGTGAGTCTAGCGGGACCTATGAGCAGTTCTTC.

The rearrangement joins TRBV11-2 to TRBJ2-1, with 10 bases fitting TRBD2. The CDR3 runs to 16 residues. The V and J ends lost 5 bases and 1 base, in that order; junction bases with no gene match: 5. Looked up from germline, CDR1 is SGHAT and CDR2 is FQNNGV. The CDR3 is CASSPVTSGSYNEQFF. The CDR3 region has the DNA TGTGCCAGCAGCCCAGTGACTAGCGGGTCCTACAATGAGCAGTTCTTC.

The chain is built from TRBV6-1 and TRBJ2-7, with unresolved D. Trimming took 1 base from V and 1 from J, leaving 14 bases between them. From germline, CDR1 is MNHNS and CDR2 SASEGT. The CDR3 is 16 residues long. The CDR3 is CASSEGQVRLSYEQYF. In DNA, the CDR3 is TGTGCCAGCAGTGAAGGGCAGGTTCGCCTTTCCTACGAGCAGTACTTC.

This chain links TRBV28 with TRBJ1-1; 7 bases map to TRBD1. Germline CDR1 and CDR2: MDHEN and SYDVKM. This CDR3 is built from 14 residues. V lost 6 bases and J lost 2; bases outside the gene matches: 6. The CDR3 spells CASSSGQVNTEAFF. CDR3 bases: TGTGCCAGCAGCTCCGGACAGGTCAACACTGAAGCTTTCTTT.

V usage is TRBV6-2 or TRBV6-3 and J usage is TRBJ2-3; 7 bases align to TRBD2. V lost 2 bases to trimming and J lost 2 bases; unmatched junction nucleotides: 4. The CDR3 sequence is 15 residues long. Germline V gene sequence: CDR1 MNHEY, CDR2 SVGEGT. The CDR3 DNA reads TGTGCCAGCAGTTACCGGGACTACTCCACAGATACGCAGTATTTT. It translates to CASSYRDYSTDTQYF.

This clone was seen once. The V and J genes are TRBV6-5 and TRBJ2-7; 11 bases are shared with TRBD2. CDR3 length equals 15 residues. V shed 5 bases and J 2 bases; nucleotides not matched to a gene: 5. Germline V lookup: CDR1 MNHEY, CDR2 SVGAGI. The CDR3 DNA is TGTGCCAGCAGTCCGACTAGCGGGATCCCCTACGAGCAGTACTTC. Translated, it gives CASSPTSGIPYEQYF.

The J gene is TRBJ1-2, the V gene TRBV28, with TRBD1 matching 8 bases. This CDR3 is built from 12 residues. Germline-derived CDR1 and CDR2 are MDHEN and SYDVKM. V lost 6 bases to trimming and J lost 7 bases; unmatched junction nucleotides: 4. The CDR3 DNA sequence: TGTGCCAGCAGGCAGGGGGCCCTTGGCTACACCTTC. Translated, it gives CASRQGALGYTF.

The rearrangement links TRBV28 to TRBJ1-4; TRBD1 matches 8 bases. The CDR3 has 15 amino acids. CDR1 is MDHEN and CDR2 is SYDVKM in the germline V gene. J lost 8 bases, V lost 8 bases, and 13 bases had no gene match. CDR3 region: CASGRQGYSREKLFF. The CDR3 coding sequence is TGTGCCAGCGGGCGACAGGGGTACTCCCGGGAAAAACTGTTTTTT.

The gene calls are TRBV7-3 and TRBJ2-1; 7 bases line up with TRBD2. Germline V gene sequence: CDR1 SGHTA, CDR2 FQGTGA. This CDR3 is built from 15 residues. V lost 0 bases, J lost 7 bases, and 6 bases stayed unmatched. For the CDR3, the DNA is TGTGCCAGCAGCTTAACGGCGGGAGTGGCGAATGAGCAGTTCTTC. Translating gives CASSLTAGVANEQFF.

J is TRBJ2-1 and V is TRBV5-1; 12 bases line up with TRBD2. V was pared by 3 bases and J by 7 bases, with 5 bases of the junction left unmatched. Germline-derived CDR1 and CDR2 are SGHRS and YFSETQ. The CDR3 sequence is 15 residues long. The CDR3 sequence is CASSSTSGSLNEQFF. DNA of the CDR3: TGCGCCAGCAGCTCGACTAGCGGGAGTTTGAATGAGCAGTTCTTC.

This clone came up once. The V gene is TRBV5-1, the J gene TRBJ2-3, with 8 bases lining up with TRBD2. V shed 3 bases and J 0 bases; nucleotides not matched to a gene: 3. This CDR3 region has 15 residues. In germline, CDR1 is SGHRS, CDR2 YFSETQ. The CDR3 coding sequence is TGCGCCAGCAGCTCCCTAGCGGGCAGCACAGATACGCAGTATTTT. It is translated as CASSSLAGSTDTQYF.

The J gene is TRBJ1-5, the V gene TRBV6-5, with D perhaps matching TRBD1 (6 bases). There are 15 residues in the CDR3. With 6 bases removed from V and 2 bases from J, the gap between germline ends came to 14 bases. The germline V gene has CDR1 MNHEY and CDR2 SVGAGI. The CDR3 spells CASSGQSQGNQPQHF. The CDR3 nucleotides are TGTGCCAGCAGCGGACAGTCTCAGGGCAATCAGCCCCAGCATTTT.

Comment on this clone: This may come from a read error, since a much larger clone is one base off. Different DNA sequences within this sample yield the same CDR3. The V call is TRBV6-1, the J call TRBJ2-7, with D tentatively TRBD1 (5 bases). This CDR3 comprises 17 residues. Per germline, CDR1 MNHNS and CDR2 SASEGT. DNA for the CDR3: TGTGCCAGCAGTGTCGTGCAGGGAAGACTTCGGGTACGCGAGCAGTACTTT. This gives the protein CASSVVQGRLRVREQYF.

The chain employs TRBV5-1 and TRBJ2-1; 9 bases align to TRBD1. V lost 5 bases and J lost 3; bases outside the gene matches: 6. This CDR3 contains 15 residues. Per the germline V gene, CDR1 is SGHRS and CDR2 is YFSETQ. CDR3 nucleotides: TGCGCCAGCAGAAACGGACAGGGGAACTACAATGAGCAGTTCTTC. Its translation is CASRNGQGNYNEQFF.

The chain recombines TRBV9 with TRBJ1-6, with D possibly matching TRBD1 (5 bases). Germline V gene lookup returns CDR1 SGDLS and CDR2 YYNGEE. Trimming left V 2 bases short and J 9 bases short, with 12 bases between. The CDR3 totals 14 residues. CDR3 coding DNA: TGTGCCAGCAGCGTGGGGGGACTGGGTTCACCCCTCCACTTT. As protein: CASSVGGLGSPLHF.

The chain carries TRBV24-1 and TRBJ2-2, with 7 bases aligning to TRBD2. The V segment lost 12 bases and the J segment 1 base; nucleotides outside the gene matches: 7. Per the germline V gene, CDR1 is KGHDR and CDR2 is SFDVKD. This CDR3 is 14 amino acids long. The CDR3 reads CAARGGGNTGELFF. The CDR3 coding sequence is TGTGCCGCCCGCGGGGGTGGGAACACCGGGGAGCTGTTTTTT.

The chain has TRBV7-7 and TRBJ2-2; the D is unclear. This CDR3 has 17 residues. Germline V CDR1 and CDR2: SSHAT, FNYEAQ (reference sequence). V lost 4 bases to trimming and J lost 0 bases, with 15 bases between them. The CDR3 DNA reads TGTGCCAGCAGCTCAGGCAGCAAATACGCGAACACCGGGGAGCTGTTTTTT. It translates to CASSSGSKYANTGELFF.

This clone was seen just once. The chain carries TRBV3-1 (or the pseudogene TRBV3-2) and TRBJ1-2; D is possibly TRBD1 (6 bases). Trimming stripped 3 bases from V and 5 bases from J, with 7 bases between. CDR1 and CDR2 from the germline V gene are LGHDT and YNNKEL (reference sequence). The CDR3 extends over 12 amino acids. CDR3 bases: TGTGCCAGCAGCCAGACAGGATATGGCTACACCTTC. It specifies CASSQTGYGYTF.

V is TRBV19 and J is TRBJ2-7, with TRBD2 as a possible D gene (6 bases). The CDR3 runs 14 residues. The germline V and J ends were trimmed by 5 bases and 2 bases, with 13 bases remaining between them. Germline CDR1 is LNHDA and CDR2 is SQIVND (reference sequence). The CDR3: CASSARDFTYEQYF. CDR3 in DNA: TGTGCCAGTAGTGCCCGGGACTTTACCTACGAGCAGTACTTC.

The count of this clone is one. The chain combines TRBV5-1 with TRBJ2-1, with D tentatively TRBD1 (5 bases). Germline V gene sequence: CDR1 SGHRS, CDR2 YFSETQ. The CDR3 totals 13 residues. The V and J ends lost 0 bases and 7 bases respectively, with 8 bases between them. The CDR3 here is CASSLEGQNEQFF. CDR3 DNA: TGCGCCAGCAGCTTGGAGGGGCAGAATGAGCAGTTCTTC.